These T cell receptor beta chains were read from a single sample in a study of T cell changes during pregnancy in multiple sclerosis. The table came from immunoSEQ multiplex PCR; TCRdb's copy has only in-frame clones and leaves some out. The sample lists some 76,000 clones, over 90% seen once, with roughly 0.29% in the top ten. The sample here was CD4+ T cells from peripheral blood mononuclear cells, taken after pregnancy. The receptors originated from a female donor with multiple sclerosis, enrolled in a pregnancy study. Each CDR3 is given with its conserved first and last residue. A D gene is named only where the DNA matches it firmly. Clone sizes are given selectively: once, few, many, or a class where the clone is expanded.

CDR3aa: CATSPGYRGQPQHF
CDR3nt: TGTGCCACTTCTCCGGGGTACAGGGGACAGCCCCAGCATTTT
d_gene: TRBD1
j_gene: TRBJ1-5
v_gene: TRBV28
abundance: NA

CDR3aa: CASSMGQGDEKLFF
CDR3nt: TGTGCCAGTAGTATGGGACAGGGAGATGAAAAACTGTTTTTT
d_gene: TRBD1
j_gene: TRBJ1-4
v_gene: TRBV19
abundance: NA

CDR3aa: CASSLRGPSPGGLMNTEAFF
CDR3nt: TGTGCCAGCAGCTTAAGGGGCCCCTCCCCAGGGGGGCTTATGAACACTGAAGCTTTCTTT
d_gene: TRBD1
j_gene: TRBJ1-1
v_gene: TRBV7-3
abundance: NA

CDR3aa: CASSLQGPPHTDTQYF
CDR3nt: TGTGCCAGCAGCTTACAGGGGCCTCCCCACACAGATACGCAGTATTTT
d_gene: TRBD1
j_gene: TRBJ2-3
v_gene: TRBV5-8
abundance: NA

CDR3aa: CASSLGGDNEKLFF
CDR3nt: TGTGCCAGCAGCTTAGGGGGGGATAATGAAAAACTGTTTTTT
d_gene: NA
j_gene: TRBJ1-4
v_gene: TRBV11-2
abundance: NA

CDR3aa: CSVNPTSNEQFF
CDR3nt: TGCAGCGTTAACCCGACTAGTAATGAGCAGTTCTTC
d_gene: NA
j_gene: TRBJ2-1
v_gene: TRBV29-1
abundance: NA

CDR3aa: CAISEGGKLFF
CDR3nt: TGTGCCATCAGTGAGGGGGGGAAACTGTTTTTT
d_gene: NA
j_gene: TRBJ1-4
v_gene: TRBV10-3
abundance: NA

CDR3aa: CASSLALAVANTGELFF
CDR3nt: TGTGCCAGCAGCTTAGCCCTAGCCGTTGCGAACACCGGGGAGCTGTTTTTT
d_gene: NA
j_gene: TRBJ2-2
v_gene: TRBV7-8
abundance: NA

CDR3aa: CASRRRGRLDEKLFF
CDR3nt: TGTGCCAGCAGGAGGAGGGGGCGCTTGGATGAAAAACTGTTTTTT
d_gene: TRBD1
j_gene: TRBJ1-4
v_gene: TRBV6-5
abundance: NA

CDR3aa: CAWSVGWLATDTQYF
CDR3nt: TGTGCCTGGAGTGTCGGGTGGTTGGCCACAGATACGCAGTATTTT
d_gene: NA
j_gene: TRBJ2-3
v_gene: TRBV30
abundance: NA

CDR3aa: CASSLISWASNTEAFF
CDR3nt: TGTGCCAGCAGCTTGATATCTTGGGCCTCGAACACTGAAGCTTTCTTT
d_gene: NA
j_gene: TRBJ1-1
v_gene: TRBV21-1
abundance: few

CDR3aa: CASSRILSGSTRPDTQYF
CDR3nt: TGTGCCAGCAGCCGGATACTTAGCGGGAGTACCCGCCCAGATACGCAGTATTTT
d_gene: TRBD2
j_gene: TRBJ2-3
v_gene: TRBV13
abundance: NA

CDR3aa: CASSPPATPNTGELFF
CDR3nt: TGTGCCAGCTCACCACCCGCGACACCAAACACCGGGGAGCTGTTTTTT
d_gene: NA
j_gene: TRBJ2-2
v_gene: TRBV18
abundance: NA

CDR3aa: CASSLGTGQMNTEAFF
CDR3nt: TGTGCCAGCAGCTTGGGAACGGGACAGATGAACACTGAAGCTTTCTTT
d_gene: TRBD1
j_gene: TRBJ1-1
v_gene: TRBV5-6
abundance: few

CDR3aa: CAWSVREGVHQPQHF
CDR3nt: TGTGCCTGGAGTGTTAGGGAAGGGGTTCATCAGCCCCAGCATTTT
d_gene: NA
j_gene: TRBJ1-5
v_gene: TRBV30
abundance: NA

CDR3aa: CASSYDRPNTEAFF
CDR3nt: TGTGCCAGCTCATACGACAGACCGAACACTGAAGCTTTCTTT
d_gene: NA
j_gene: TRBJ1-1
v_gene: TRBV18
abundance: NA

CDR3aa: CASSVSPSSYNEQFF
CDR3nt: TGTGCCAGCAGTGTAAGTCCGAGCTCCTACAATGAGCAGTTCTTC
d_gene: NA
j_gene: TRBJ2-1
v_gene: TRBV6-1
abundance: NA

CDR3aa: CASSVTGSADTQYF
CDR3nt: TGTGCCAGTAGTGTGACAGGGTCCGCAGATACGCAGTATTTT
d_gene: TRBD1
j_gene: TRBJ2-3
v_gene: TRBV19
abundance: NA

CDR3aa: CASSSQGGSGNTIYF
CDR3nt: TGTGCCAGCAGCTCCCAGGGAGGCTCTGGAAACACCATATATTTT
d_gene: NA
j_gene: TRBJ1-3
v_gene: TRBV5-4
abundance: NA

CDR3aa: CASSTAAAVTGELFF
CDR3nt: TGTGCCAGCAGCACAGCGGCGGCAGTCACCGGGGAGCTGTTTTTT
d_gene: NA
j_gene: TRBJ2-2
v_gene: TRBV7-3
abundance: once

CDR3aa: CAITIRQGENQPQHF
CDR3nt: TGTGCCATTACTATCAGACAGGGTGAAAATCAGCCCCAGCATTTT
d_gene: TRBD1
j_gene: TRBJ1-5
v_gene: TRBV6-1
abundance: NA

CDR3aa: CASSEGGRTEETQYF
CDR3nt: TGTGCCAGCAGTGAAGGGGGAAGGACAGAAGAGACCCAGTACTTC
d_gene: NA
j_gene: TRBJ2-5
v_gene: TRBV2
abundance: NA

CDR3aa: CASSPQGALTGELFF
CDR3nt: TGTGCCAGCTCACCTCAGGGGGCGCTTACCGGGGAGCTGTTTTTT
d_gene: TRBD1
j_gene: TRBJ2-2
v_gene: TRBV18
abundance: NA

CDR3aa: CASSQEGREDEQFF
CDR3nt: TGTGCCAGCAGCCAAGAGGGGCGGGAGGATGAGCAGTTCTTC
d_gene: TRBD2
j_gene: TRBJ2-1
v_gene: TRBV4-2
abundance: NA

CDR3aa: CASSGSGGYNEQFF
CDR3nt: TGTGCCAGCAGCGGGTCGGGGGGATACAATGAGCAGTTCTTC
d_gene: TRBD2
j_gene: TRBJ2-1
v_gene: TRBV7-3
abundance: NA

CDR3aa: CASRLQGIETQYF
CDR3nt: TGTGCCAGCAGGCTACAGGGGATCGAGACCCAGTACTTC
d_gene: TRBD1
j_gene: TRBJ2-5
v_gene: TRBV6-5
abundance: NA

CDR3aa: CASSLGLAGAAGKFF
CDR3nt: TGTGCCAGCAGCTTAGGGCTAGCGGGGGCAGCGGGAAAGTTCTTC
d_gene: TRBD2
j_gene: TRBJ2-1
v_gene: TRBV7-3
abundance: once

CDR3aa: CASSRDSWETQYF
CDR3nt: TGTGCCAGCAGCAGGGACTCCTGGGAGACCCAGTACTTC
d_gene: NA
j_gene: TRBJ2-5
v_gene: TRBV2
abundance: NA

CDR3aa: CASSTGAGYGYTF
CDR3nt: TGTGCCAGCAGTACAGGGGCGGGCTATGGCTACACCTTC
d_gene: TRBD1
j_gene: TRBJ1-2
v_gene: TRBV2
abundance: NA

CDR3aa: CAWSAGLAGADAGELFF
CDR3nt: TGTGCCTGGAGCGCGGGACTAGCGGGGGCCGACGCCGGGGAGCTGTTTTTT
d_gene: TRBD2
j_gene: TRBJ2-2
v_gene: TRBV30
abundance: NA

CDR3aa: CASSLLRGGGGMNTEAFF
CDR3nt: TGTGCCAGCAGCCTGCTTAGGGGGGGCGGAGGGATGAACACTGAAGCTTTCTTT
d_gene: NA
j_gene: TRBJ1-1
v_gene: TRBV7-9
abundance: NA

CDR3aa: CASSTGGSYNEQFF
CDR3nt: TGTGCCAGCTCCACAGGGGGCTCCTACAATGAGCAGTTCTTC
d_gene: TRBD1
j_gene: TRBJ2-1
v_gene: TRBV6-5
abundance: NA

CDR3aa: CASSKGQVADTQYF
CDR3nt: TGTGCCAGCAGCAAGGGACAGGTAGCAGATACGCAGTATTTT
d_gene: TRBD1
j_gene: TRBJ2-3
v_gene: TRBV11-3
abundance: NA

CDR3aa: CASSVDKGSSYEQYF
CDR3nt: TGTGCCAGCAGCGTAGATAAAGGGAGCTCCTACGAGCAGTACTTC
d_gene: NA
j_gene: TRBJ2-7
v_gene: TRBV9
abundance: NA

CDR3aa: CAGGRGTGELFF
CDR3nt: TGTGCCGGCGGCCGAGGCACCGGGGAGCTGTTTTTT
d_gene: NA
j_gene: TRBJ2-2
v_gene: TRBV30
abundance: NA

CDR3aa: CASSYSGTGGYEQYF
CDR3nt: TGTGCCAGCAGCTATTCCGGGACAGGGGGTTACGAGCAGTACTTC
d_gene: TRBD1
j_gene: TRBJ2-7
v_gene: TRBV5-6
abundance: NA

CDR3aa: CASSLAVSPTDTQYF
CDR3nt: TGCGCCAGCAGCTTGGCAGTTAGCCCCACAGATACGCAGTATTTT
d_gene: NA
j_gene: TRBJ2-3
v_gene: TRBV5-1
abundance: NA

CDR3aa: CASSLRTSGSNGNEQFF
CDR3nt: TGTGCCAGCTCACTCCGGACTAGCGGGAGTAACGGCAATGAGCAGTTCTTC
d_gene: TRBD2
j_gene: TRBJ2-1
v_gene: TRBV18
abundance: NA

CDR3aa: CASRQLGPDTQYF
CDR3nt: TGTGCCAGCAGGCAGCTGGGCCCAGATACGCAGTATTTT
d_gene: NA
j_gene: TRBJ2-3
v_gene: TRBV6-1
abundance: once

CDR3aa: CASSWTITDTQYF
CDR3nt: TGTGCCAGTAGCTGGACTATTACAGATACGCAGTATTTT
d_gene: NA
j_gene: TRBJ2-3
v_gene: TRBV19
abundance: once

CDR3aa: CASSYLSGQGAYEQYF
CDR3nt: TGTGCCAGCAGTTACCTATCGGGACAGGGGGCCTACGAGCAGTACTTC
d_gene: TRBD1
j_gene: TRBJ2-7
v_gene: TRBV6-5
abundance: NA

CDR3aa: CASRYTWNTEAFF
CDR3nt: TGTGCCAGCAGGTATACATGGAACACTGAAGCTTTCTTT
d_gene: NA
j_gene: TRBJ1-1
v_gene: TRBV7-8
abundance: NA

CDR3aa: CASSLRPYQETQYF
CDR3nt: TGTGCCAGCAGCTTGAGGCCGTACCAAGAGACCCAGTACTTC
d_gene: NA
j_gene: TRBJ2-5
v_gene: TRBV11-2
abundance: once

CDR3aa: CASSSSGRAYEQYF
CDR3nt: TGCGCCAGCAGCTCTAGCGGGAGAGCCTACGAGCAGTACTTC
d_gene: TRBD2
j_gene: TRBJ2-7
v_gene: TRBV5-1
abundance: NA

CDR3aa: CASSPGTGAGEKLFF
CDR3nt: TGTGCCAGCTCACCGGGGACAGGGGCTGGGGAAAAACTGTTTTTT
d_gene: TRBD1
j_gene: TRBJ1-4
v_gene: TRBV18
abundance: NA

CDR3aa: CAWSPSRGRVYEQYF
CDR3nt: TGTGCCTGGAGTCCATCAAGGGGGAGGGTCTACGAGCAGTACTTC
d_gene: NA
j_gene: TRBJ2-7
v_gene: TRBV30
abundance: NA

CDR3aa: CASSIGGQKNTEAFF
CDR3nt: TGTGCCAGTAGTATAGGCGGACAGAAGAACACTGAAGCTTTCTTT
d_gene: NA
j_gene: TRBJ1-1
v_gene: TRBV19
abundance: NA

CDR3aa: CAWKGGDRNTEAFF
CDR3nt: TGTGCCTGGAAAGGGGGGGACCGGAACACTGAAGCTTTCTTT
d_gene: NA
j_gene: TRBJ1-1
v_gene: TRBV30
abundance: NA

CDR3aa: CASSLMDSSYNSPLHF
CDR3nt: TGTGCCAGCAGCTTAATGGACAGCTCCTATAATTCACCCCTCCACTTT
d_gene: NA
j_gene: TRBJ1-6
v_gene: TRBV7-8
abundance: NA

CDR3aa: CASSEFGTSNTGELFF
CDR3nt: TGCGCCAGCAGTGAGTTTGGGACTTCGAACACCGGGGAGCTGTTTTTT
d_gene: NA
j_gene: TRBJ2-2
v_gene: TRBV10-1
abundance: NA

CDR3aa: CASSPPAAGATDTQYF
CDR3nt: TGCGCCAGCAGCCCACCTGCGGCGGGAGCCACAGATACGCAGTATTTT
d_gene: TRBD2
j_gene: TRBJ2-3
v_gene: TRBV5-1
abundance: NA

CDR3aa: CASSLEGGEYNEQFF
CDR3nt: TGTGCCAGCAGCTTAGAGGGGGGGGAATACAATGAGCAGTTCTTC
d_gene: NA
j_gene: TRBJ2-1
v_gene: TRBV7-9
abundance: NA

CDR3aa: CASSRDRVSTEAFF
CDR3nt: TGTGCCAGCAGCCGAGACAGGGTGTCGACTGAAGCTTTCTTT
d_gene: TRBD1
j_gene: TRBJ1-1
v_gene: TRBV7-2
abundance: NA